This T cell receptor (beta chain) was sequenced for a study of PD-1 blockade in classical Hodgkin lymphoma (dated by TCRdb to 2020 to 2021). Regarding the research as a whole: Nivolumab dosing was 3 mg/kg intravenously every 2 weeks, continuing until either disease progression or unacceptable toxicity. The study used CyTOF and TCR beta sequencing to define a peripheral blood immune signature of response to PD-1 blockade in classical Hodgkin lymphoma. Summary of the overall study and its limitations: A significant rise by C4D1 was seen in CD4+ but not CD8+ TCR diversity (p=0.0027 vs p=0.16), with the rise being most apparent in complete responders (p=0.02). The study was limited to a single clinical trial cohort, and causes of repertoire differences, possibly disease activity or prior therapy, remained undefined. Among trial patients, those achieving complete response had baseline diversity similar to that of newly diagnosed patients, while diversity was significantly lower in partial responders and progressors. Baseline TCR diversity was reported as lower in newly diagnosed patients than in healthy donors, and lower still in relapsed/refractory patients. Patients starting nivolumab less than 1 year after ASCT had lower diversity and were excluded from later analyses to avoid confounding by immune reconstitution.

This specimen's time point label, per the study, means: cycle 4 day 1 (C4D1), after 6 weeks of nivolumab. All trial patients had relapsed after autologous stem cell transplantation, with cohorts A, B and C differing in prior brentuximab vedotin exposure. The trial cohort included fewer than 60 patients with relapsed/refractory classical Hodgkin lymphoma, and each patient had a best overall response of complete response, partial response or progressive disease. Trial patients were treated with single-agent nivolumab in the multi-cohort phase II CheckMate 205 trial. An independent review committee assessed best overall response by applying the 2007 International Working Group response criteria. Trial PBMCs were collected immediately before nivolumab initiation (C1D1) and during therapy at cycle 2 day 1 and cycle 4 day 1. After peripheral blood was drawn into 8 mL Vacutainer Cell Preparation Tubes, PBMCs were isolated by centrifugation and then cryopreserved.

Compared with germline, V lacks 2 bases and J lacks 0 bases; bases without a gene match: 4. From the cysteine up to the phenylalanine, the CDR3 has a length of 15 residues. Kept here is only the CDR3 DNA, which spans 45 bases and is read in frame from base 1. The germline V gene provides CDR1 SGHRS and CDR2 YFSETQ. Genomic DNA was isolated using the Qiagen DNeasy kit from unsorted PBMCs as well as from negatively selected CD4+ and CD8+ fractions. TCR beta CDR3 regions were amplified by immunoSEQ multiplex PCR using primers annealing to V and J segments. A synthetic immune receptor repertoire was used to minimize amplification bias, and any residual bias was removed computationally once sequencing was done. On the study's bioinformatics: Custom Python scripts were used to quantify repertoire diversity as the Shannon entropy index. Unsorted, CD4+ and CD8+ repertoires were examined separately, except in combined analyses, for which CD4+ and CD8+ sequences were merged in silico. Clonal expansion was defined as at least a 2-fold frequency increase after treatment relative to C1D1, with a pseudocount of 0.5 for undetected baseline clones. Singleton clones were defined as clones with 0 or 1 copy at C1D1, and non-singleton clones were defined as clones with 2 or more copies. Clones expanded in unsorted samples were annotated as CD4+, CD8+ or unknown by matching protein sequences in sorted samples from the same patient. Wilcoxon tests on paired samples were used to test diversity changes from C1D1 to C4D1. The table was pulled from immuneACCESS by TCRdb, which kept in-frame rearrangements only. Such tables lose some clones; where checked, under half of the loss comes from unresolved V genes, and the rest has no known cause. V and J calls and clone size are given by that table; D and trimming were obtained from the DNA. The sample has 43,000 or so clones on record, around 78% of them singletons. Clones ranked in the top ten supply 37% of the sample.

Regarding this clone: Its cognate antigen has yet to be identified. Within one base of it there is no much larger clone, and no base qualities were kept.

In this chain, TRBV5-1 is recombined with TRBJ2-7; a stretch of 8 junction bases matches TRBD1. The clonotype originates from a human donor with classical Hodgkin lymphoma. The sequencing here drew on peripheral blood mononuclear cells (PBMCs), taken before the fourth cycle of nivolumab. The CDR3 in this case is CASSLQGVYSYEQYF. The DNA sequence is TGCGCCAGCAGCTTACAGGGGGTATACTCCTACGAGCAGTACTTC.